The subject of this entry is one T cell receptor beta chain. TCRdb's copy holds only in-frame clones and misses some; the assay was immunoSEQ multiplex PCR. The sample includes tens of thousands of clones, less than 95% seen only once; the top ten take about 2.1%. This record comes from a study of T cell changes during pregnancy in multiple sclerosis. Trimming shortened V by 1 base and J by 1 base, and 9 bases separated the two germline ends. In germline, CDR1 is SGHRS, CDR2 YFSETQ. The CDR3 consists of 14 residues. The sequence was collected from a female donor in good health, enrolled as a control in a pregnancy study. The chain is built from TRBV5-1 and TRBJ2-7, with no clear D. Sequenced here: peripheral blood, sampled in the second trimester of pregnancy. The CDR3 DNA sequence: TGCGCCAGCAGCTTGTACAGCACGTCCTACGAGCAGTACTTC. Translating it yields CASSLYSTSYEQYF.